Detailed here is one TCR beta chain. The draw for each donor consisted of a single 2.5 ml blood sample. TCRdb reanalyzed the 5' RACE reads and collapses them to one entry per CDR3 protein, without DNA. The ten most abundant clones cover 2.8% of a sample with 150,000 to 200,000 distinct CDR3 sequences. The data were obtained in a study of monozygotic twins with inflammatory bowel disease. The sample comprised blood. The source is a human donor with ulcerative colitis or Crohn's disease, or a healthy co-twin of an affected twin (not recorded which).

The CDR3 region is CASSARTLTDTQYF. This rearrangement joins TRBV5-8 to TRBJ2-3; TCRdb's D gene call, TRBD2, goes unchecked for lack of DNA. From germline, CDR1 is SGHTS and CDR2 YDEGEE. The CDR3 loop spans 14 amino acids.